These 2 T cell receptor beta chains were sequenced from one sample in a study of T cells in Graves' hyperthyroidism and ophthalmopathy. The CDR3 regions of TCR beta were amplified from RNA transcripts. The TCR CDR3 was amplified in a first-round RT-PCR using the HTBI primer set. TCRdb re-called the multiplex PCR reads with MiXCR, one entry per CDR3 protein. This sample carries hundreds of thousands of distinct CDR3 sequences, around 20% of them seen once, and the ten largest clones take roughly a third. Sequencing input: blood. Source of these receptors: a man aged 30 to 45 with Graves' ophthalmopathy.

This chain connects TRBV18 to TRBJ1-5; a weak D match, TRBD1 (6 bases). Trimming stripped 1 base from V and 9 bases from J, with 22 bases between. The CDR3 loop spans 17 amino acids. Germline V gives CDR1 KGHSH, CDR2 LQKENI. The CDR3 reads CASSPLRDTGLGGPQHF. In DNA, the CDR3 is TGTGCCAGCTCACCACTCCGGGACACGGGGCTCGGGGGGCCCCAGCATTTT.

At least ten counts were recorded for this clonotype. This chain joins TRBV20-1 and TRBJ2-7, with D perhaps matching TRBD2 (6 bases). The germline CDR1 and CDR2 sequences are DFQATT and SNEGSKA (reference sequence). The CDR3 is made up of 14 amino acids. The ends were cut back, 3 bases at V and 0 bases at J, with 12 bases in the middle. In DNA, the CDR3 is TGCAGTGCTAGGGTAGCGGTGCTCTCCTACGAGCAGTACTTC. It encodes CSARVAVLSYEQYF.